A selection of T cell receptor beta chains follows, all from one sample in a study of CD8 T cells in ankylosing spondylitis. Each CDR3 protein gets one entry after TCRdb re-called the 5' RACE reads with MiXCR. The sample lists about 390,000 distinct CDR3 sequences, approximately 20% occurring once. Sequencing was carried out using blood, either unsorted or a sorted T cell fraction (not recorded which). The receptors shown here come from a male donor with ankylosing spondylitis. Both conserved end residues are part of each CDR3. The order of the fields is V gene, J gene, CDR3 protein.

V gene: TRBV20-1; J gene: TRBJ2-1; CDR3 protein: CSGLAGWGEQFF
V gene: TRBV29-1; J gene: TRBJ2-3; CDR3 protein: CSVEAQGAPDTQYF
V gene: TRBV2; J gene: TRBJ2-3; CDR3 protein: CASSPRGRGTDTQYF
V gene: TRBV6-1; J gene: TRBJ2-5; CDR3 protein: CASSWGRLQETQYF
V gene: TRBV19; J gene: TRBJ1-1; CDR3 protein: CVSSRIRSTSNTEAFF
V gene: TRBV28; J gene: TRBJ1-4; CDR3 protein: CATTGDGNEKLFF
V gene: TRBV10-1; J gene: TRBJ2-1; CDR3 protein: CASSESGGLGTIYNEQFF
V gene: TRBV5-1; J gene: TRBJ2-7; CDR3 protein: CASSLSGGDYEQYF
V gene: TRBV12-3/TRBV12-4; J gene: TRBJ2-1; CDR3 protein: CASRETGTVYNEQFF
V gene: TRBV25-1; J gene: TRBJ1-6; CDR3 protein: CASSPRLQGGNSPLHF
V gene: TRBV5-1; J gene: TRBJ2-5; CDR3 protein: CASSLWLAGNQETQYF
V gene: TRBV28; J gene: TRBJ2-1; CDR3 protein: CASSTQISLRARTYNEQFF
V gene: TRBV6-1; J gene: TRBJ1-6; CDR3 protein: CAGSQNYNSPLHF
V gene: TRBV5-1; J gene: TRBJ2-3; CDR3 protein: CASSSIISDTQYF
V gene: TRBV20-1; J gene: TRBJ2-1; CDR3 protein: CSARDEGPYNEQFF
V gene: TRBV21-1; J gene: TRBJ2-3; CDR3 protein: CASSNLSRLGFRRKDTQYF
V gene: TRBV15; J gene: TRBJ2-7; CDR3 protein: CATSRDRGGYEQYF
V gene: TRBV14; J gene: TRBJ2-1; CDR3 protein: CASSQGKDHTSGSTRNSYNEQFF
V gene: TRBV14; J gene: TRBJ1-6; CDR3 protein: CASSQGSPLHF
V gene: TRBV20-1; J gene: TRBJ2-1; CDR3 protein: CSAGRVAAYNEQFF
V gene: TRBV6-5; J gene: TRBJ2-7; CDR3 protein: CASSYGTSGRSKQYF
V gene: TRBV15; J gene: TRBJ2-1; CDR3 protein: CATSRGRVLGRRTYNEQFF
V gene: TRBV12-3/TRBV12-4; J gene: TRBJ2-7; CDR3 protein: CASSWGTSLSYEQYF
V gene: TRBV5-1; J gene: TRBJ2-1; CDR3 protein: CASSLGQGVNNEQFF
V gene: TRBV2; J gene: TRBJ1-5; CDR3 protein: CASRGTGDQPQHF
V gene: TRBV20-1; J gene: TRBJ2-7; CDR3 protein: CSATGTLGNYEQYF
V gene: TRBV29-1; J gene: TRBJ2-7; CDR3 protein: CSVEGVKGAEQYF
V gene: TRBV5-1; J gene: TRBJ2-3; CDR3 protein: CASSLLPSTDTQYF
V gene: TRBV29-1; J gene: TRBJ2-7; CDR3 protein: CSAGLFKDEQYF
V gene: TRBV20-1; J gene: TRBJ2-1; CDR3 protein: CSVPGLNNEQFF
V gene: TRBV7-2; J gene: TRBJ2-5; CDR3 protein: CASSSIPRGLGGTQYF
V gene: TRBV20-1; J gene: TRBJ1-1; CDR3 protein: CSAWNQGNTEAFF
V gene: TRBV6-1; J gene: TRBJ2-2; CDR3 protein: CASTRGVVGELFF
V gene: TRBV9; J gene: TRBJ2-1; CDR3 protein: CASSVAGTAIGNEQFF
V gene: TRBV9; J gene: TRBJ2-3; CDR3 protein: CASSTTPGLGADTQYF
V gene: TRBV18; J gene: TRBJ2-7; CDR3 protein: CASSRTGAPVGSYEQYF
V gene: TRBV6-1; J gene: TRBJ1-3; CDR3 protein: CASSDPGRSIHIYF
V gene: TRBV7-3; J gene: TRBJ1-5; CDR3 protein: CASSHSTLGNQPQHF
V gene: TRBV20-1; J gene: TRBJ1-5; CDR3 protein: CSVQGQGISQPQHF
V gene: TRBV5-8; J gene: TRBJ2-3; CDR3 protein: CASSLDGRGSDTQYF
V gene: TRBV29-1; J gene: TRBJ2-7; CDR3 protein: CSVGIAGNYEQYF
V gene: TRBV12-3/TRBV12-4; J gene: TRBJ1-2; CDR3 protein: CASSSSDGYGYTF
V gene: TRBV7-2; J gene: TRBJ2-7; CDR3 protein: CASSLVWRSPSYEQYF
V gene: TRBV7-9; J gene: TRBJ1-1; CDR3 protein: CASSRQVLNTEAFF
V gene: TRBV7-9; J gene: TRBJ2-4; CDR3 protein: CAISSGGDFEDIQYF
V gene: TRBV29-1; J gene: TRBJ2-7; CDR3 protein: CSAREGPGNYEQYF